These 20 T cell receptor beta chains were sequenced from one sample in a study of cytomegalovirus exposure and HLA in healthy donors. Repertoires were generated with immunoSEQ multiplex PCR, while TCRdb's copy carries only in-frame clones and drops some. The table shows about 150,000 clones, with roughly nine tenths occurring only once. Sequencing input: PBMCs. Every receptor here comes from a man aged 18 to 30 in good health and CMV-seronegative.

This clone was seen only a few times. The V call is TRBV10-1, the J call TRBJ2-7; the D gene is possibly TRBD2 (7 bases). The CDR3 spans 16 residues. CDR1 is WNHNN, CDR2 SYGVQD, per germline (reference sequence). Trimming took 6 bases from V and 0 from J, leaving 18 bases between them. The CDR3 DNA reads TGCGCCAGCAGCGGGGGGCGGCTAGCGGCCTCCTACGAGCAGTACGTC. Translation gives CASSGGRLAASYEQYV.

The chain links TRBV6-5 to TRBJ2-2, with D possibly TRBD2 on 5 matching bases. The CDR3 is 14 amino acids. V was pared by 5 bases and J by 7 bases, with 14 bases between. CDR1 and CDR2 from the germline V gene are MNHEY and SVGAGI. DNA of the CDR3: TGTGCCAGCAGTCAAAGCGGCCCTGACGGGGAGCTGTTTTTT. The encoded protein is CASSQSGPDGELFF.

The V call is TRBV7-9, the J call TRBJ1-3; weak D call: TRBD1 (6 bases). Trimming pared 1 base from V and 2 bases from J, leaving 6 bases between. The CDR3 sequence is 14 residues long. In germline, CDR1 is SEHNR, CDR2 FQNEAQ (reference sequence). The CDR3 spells CASSLGTAGNTIYF. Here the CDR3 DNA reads TGTGCCAGCAGCTTAGGGACAGCTGGAAACACCATATATTTT.

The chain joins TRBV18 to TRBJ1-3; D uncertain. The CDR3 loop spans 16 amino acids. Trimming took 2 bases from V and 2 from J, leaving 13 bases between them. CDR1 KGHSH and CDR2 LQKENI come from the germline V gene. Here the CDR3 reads CASSPDVGLAGNTIYF. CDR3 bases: TGTGCCAGCTCACCAGACGTGGGCCTCGCTGGAAACACCATATATTTT.

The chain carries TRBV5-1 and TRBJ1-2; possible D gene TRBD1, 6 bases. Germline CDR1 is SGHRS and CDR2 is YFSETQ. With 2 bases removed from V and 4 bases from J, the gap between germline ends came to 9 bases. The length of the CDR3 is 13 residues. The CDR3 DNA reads TGCGCCAGCAGCTTAGGACAGCGCTATGGCTACACCTTC. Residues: CASSLGQRYGYTF.

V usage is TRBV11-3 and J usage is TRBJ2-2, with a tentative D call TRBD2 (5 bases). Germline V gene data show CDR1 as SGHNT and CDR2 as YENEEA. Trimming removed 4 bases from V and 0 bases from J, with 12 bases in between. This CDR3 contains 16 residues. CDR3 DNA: TGTGCCAGCAGCTCCTCTAGCTCCACGAACACCGGGGAGCTGTTTTTT. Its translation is CASSSSSSTNTGELFF.

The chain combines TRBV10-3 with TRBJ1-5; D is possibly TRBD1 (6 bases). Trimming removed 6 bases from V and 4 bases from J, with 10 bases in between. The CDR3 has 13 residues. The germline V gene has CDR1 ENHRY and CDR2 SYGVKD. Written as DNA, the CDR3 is TGTGCCATCAGCCCTGGACAGAATCAGCCCCAGCATTTT. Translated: CAISPGQNQPQHF.

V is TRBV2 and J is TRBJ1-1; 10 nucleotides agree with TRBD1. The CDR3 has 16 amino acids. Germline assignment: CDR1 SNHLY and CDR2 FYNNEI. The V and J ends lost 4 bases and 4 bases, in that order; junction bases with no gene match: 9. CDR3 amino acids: CASSVNLGQGSTEAFF. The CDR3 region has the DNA TGTGCCAGCAGTGTGAATTTGGGACAGGGGAGCACTGAAGCTTTCTTT.

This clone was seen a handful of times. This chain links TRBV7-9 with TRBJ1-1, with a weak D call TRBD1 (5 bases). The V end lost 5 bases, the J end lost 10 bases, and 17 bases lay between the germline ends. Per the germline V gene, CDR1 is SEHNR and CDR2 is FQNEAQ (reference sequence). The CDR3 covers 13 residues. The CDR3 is CASSQLYRGVAFF. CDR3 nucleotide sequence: TGTGCCAGCAGCCAACTTTATAGGGGTGTAGCTTTCTTT.

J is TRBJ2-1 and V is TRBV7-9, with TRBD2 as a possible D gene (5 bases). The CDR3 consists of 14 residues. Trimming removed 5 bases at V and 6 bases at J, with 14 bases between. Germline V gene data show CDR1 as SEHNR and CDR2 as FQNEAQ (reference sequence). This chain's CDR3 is CASSPGNSGNEQFF. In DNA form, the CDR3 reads TGTGCCAGCAGCCCGGGGAATTCGGGCAATGAGCAGTTCTTC.

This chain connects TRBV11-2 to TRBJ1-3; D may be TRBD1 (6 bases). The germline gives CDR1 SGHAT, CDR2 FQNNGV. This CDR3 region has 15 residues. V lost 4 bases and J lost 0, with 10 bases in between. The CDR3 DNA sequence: TGTGCCAGCAGCTCCCAGGGGAACTCTGGAAACACCATATATTTT. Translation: CASSSQGNSGNTIYF.

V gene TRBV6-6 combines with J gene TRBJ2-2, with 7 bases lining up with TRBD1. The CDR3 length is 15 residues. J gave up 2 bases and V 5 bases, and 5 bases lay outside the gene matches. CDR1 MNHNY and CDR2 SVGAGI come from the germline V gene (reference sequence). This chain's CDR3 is CASSRDSSNTGELFF. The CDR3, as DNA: TGTGCCAGCAGTCGGGACAGCTCCAACACCGGGGAGCTGTTTTTT.

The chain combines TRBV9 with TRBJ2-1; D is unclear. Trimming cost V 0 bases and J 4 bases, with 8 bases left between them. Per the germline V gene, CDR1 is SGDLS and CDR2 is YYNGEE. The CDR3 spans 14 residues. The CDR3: CASSVVEKYNEQFF. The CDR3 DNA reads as TGTGCCAGCAGCGTAGTCGAGAAATACAATGAGCAGTTCTTC.

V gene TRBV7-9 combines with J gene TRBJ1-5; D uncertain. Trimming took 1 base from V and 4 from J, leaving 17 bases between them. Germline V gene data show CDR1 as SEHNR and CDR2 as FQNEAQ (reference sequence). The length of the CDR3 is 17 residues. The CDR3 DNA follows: TGTGCCAGCAGCTTAGGGGGTGGGGTAGGGAGGAATCAGCCCCAGCATTTT. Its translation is CASSLGGGVGRNQPQHF.

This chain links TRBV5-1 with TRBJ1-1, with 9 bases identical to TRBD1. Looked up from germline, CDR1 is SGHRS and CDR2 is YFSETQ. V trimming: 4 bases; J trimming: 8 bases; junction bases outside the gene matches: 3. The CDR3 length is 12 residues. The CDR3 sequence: CASSQDRGEAFF. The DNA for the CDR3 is TGCGCCAGCAGCCAGGACAGGGGAGAAGCTTTCTTT.

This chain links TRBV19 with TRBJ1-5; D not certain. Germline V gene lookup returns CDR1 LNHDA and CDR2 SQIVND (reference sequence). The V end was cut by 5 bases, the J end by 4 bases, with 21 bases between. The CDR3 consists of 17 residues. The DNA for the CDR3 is TGTGCCAGTAGTCGGCTGAACTGGGCAGGTCTTAATCAGCCCCAGCATTTT. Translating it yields CASSRLNWAGLNQPQHF.

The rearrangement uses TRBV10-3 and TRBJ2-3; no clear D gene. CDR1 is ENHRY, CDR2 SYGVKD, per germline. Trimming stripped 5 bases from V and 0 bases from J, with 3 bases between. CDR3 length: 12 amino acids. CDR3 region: CAISLSTDTQYF. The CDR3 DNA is TGTGCCATCAGTCTTAGCACAGATACGCAGTATTTT.

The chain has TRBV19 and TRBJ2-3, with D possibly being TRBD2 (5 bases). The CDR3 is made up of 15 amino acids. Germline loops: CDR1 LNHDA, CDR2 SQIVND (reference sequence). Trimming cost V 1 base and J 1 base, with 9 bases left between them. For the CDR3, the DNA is TGTGCCAGTAGTATAGGAGGGCTTCGCACAGATACGCAGTATTTT. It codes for CASSIGGLRTDTQYF.

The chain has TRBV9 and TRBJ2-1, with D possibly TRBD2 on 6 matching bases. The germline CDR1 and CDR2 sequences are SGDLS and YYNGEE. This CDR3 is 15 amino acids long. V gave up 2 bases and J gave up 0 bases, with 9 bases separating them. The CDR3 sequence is CASSVGGNSYNEQFF. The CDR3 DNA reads TGTGCCAGCAGCGTTGGCGGGAACTCCTACAATGAGCAGTTCTTC.

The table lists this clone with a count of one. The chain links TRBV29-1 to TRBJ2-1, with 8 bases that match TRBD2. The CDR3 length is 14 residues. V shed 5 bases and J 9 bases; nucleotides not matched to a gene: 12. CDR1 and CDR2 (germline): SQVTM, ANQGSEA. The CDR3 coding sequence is TGCAGCGTTAATAGCGGGACCCATCTGGGTGAGCAGTTCTTC. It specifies CSVNSGTHLGEQFF.